A few counts support the clone carrying this TCR beta chain. The method was immunoSEQ multiplex PCR; TCRdb's version includes in-frame clones alone and lacks a portion of them. This table holds some 200,000 clones, about 76% found once. These data belong to a study of blood T cell repertoires in COVID-19. The sequenced sample was PBMCs or T cells enriched from blood (not recorded which). The sequence came from a woman aged 50 to 60 with acute COVID-19.

The CDR3 nucleotides read TGTGCCAGTAGGAGACAGGGGGCTGACTATGGCTACACCTTC. This gives the protein CASRRQGADYGYTF. The V call is TRBV19, the J call TRBJ1-2; 10 positions agree with TRBD1. The CDR3 covers 14 residues. Trimming cost V 6 bases and J 3 bases; bases outside gene matches: 4. The V gene's germline CDR1 is LNHDA and CDR2 SQIVND (reference sequence).